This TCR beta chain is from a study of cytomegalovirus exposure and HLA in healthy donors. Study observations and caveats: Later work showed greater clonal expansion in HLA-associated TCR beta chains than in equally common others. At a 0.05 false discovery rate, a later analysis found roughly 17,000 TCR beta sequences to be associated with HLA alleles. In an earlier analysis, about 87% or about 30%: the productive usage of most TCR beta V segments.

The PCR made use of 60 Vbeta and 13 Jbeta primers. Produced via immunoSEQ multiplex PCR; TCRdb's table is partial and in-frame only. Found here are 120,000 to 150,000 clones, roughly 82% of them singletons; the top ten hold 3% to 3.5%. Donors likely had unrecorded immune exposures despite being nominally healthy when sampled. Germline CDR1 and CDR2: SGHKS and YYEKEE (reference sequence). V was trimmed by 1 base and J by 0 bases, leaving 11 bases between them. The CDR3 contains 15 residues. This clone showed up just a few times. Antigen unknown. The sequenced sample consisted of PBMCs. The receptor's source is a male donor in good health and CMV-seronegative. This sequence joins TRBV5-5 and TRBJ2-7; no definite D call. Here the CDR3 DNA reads TGTGCCAGCAGCTTGATGCACGGTAGCTCCTACGAGCAGTACTTC. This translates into CASSLMHGSSYEQYF.